This record concerns one TCR beta chain sequence. Its antigen remains unknown. Trimming removed 5 bases from V and 2 bases from J, with 13 bases in between. Looked up from germline, CDR1 is SGHTA and CDR2 is FQGNSA. This CDR3 comprises 14 residues. The data belong to a study of blood T cells in healthy people across ages. A sample-barcoded 5' primer and a J-beta primer mix were used in a second PCR of roughly 6 to 11 cycles. From the 5' RACE reads, TCRdb called clonotypes with MiXCR, one entry per CDR3 protein. The data show 1.5 million to 2 million distinct CDR3 sequences, 30% to 40% seen once. The study, taken as a whole, reports: Long-lived donors had more naive CD4+ cells and higher diversity than aged donors.

The receptor's source is a human donor in good health. This chain connects TRBV7-2 to TRBJ2-7; weak D call: TRBD1 (5 bases). Sample: blood. CDR3 loop: CASSPQDMTYEQYF. CDR3 bases: TGTGCCAGCAGCCCACAGGACATGACCTACGAGCAGTACTTC.